These 25 T cell receptor beta chains share one sample of origin, sequenced in a study of T cells of healthy individuals. TCRdb fed the 5' RACE reads into MiXCR, producing one record per CDR3 protein. The sample consists of about 60,000 distinct CDR3 sequences, around 15% of them appearing once. The receptors were gathered from a human donor in good health.

This chain uses TRBV4-1 with TRBJ2-1; 9 bases line up with TRBD1. Germline V CDR1 and CDR2: MGHRA, YSYEKL. The CDR3 extends over 15 amino acids. V lost 0 bases and J lost 7; bases outside the gene matches: 4. CDR3 region: CASSQDDRGRNEQFF. DNA of the CDR3: TGCGCCAGCAGCCAAGATGACAGGGGGAGGAATGAGCAGTTCTTC.

This clonotype was recorded at least ten times. This rearrangement joins TRBV29-1 to TRBJ2-2; 10 nucleotides agree with TRBD2. V trimming: 1 base; J trimming: 6 bases; junction bases outside the gene matches: 11. The V gene's germline CDR1 is SQVTM and CDR2 ANQGSEA. CDR3 length: 17 residues. The CDR3 reads CSVEGGRGSGRSGELFF. The CDR3 nucleotides read TGCAGCGTTGAAGGGGGGAGAGGTAGCGGGAGGTCCGGGGAGCTGTTTTTT.

This clonotype has at least ten counts. The V gene is TRBV7-2, the J gene TRBJ1-5; D gene ambiguous. The CDR3 length is 14 residues. CDR1 and CDR2 (germline): SGHTA, FQGNSA. V lost 1 base and J lost 2, with 6 bases in between. CDR3 in amino acids: CASSLDRGNQPQHF. The CDR3 nucleotides are TGTGCCAGCAGCTTAGATCGTGGCAATCAGCCCCAGCATTTT.

J is TRBJ2-1 and V is TRBV6-5; D is undetermined. Trimming cost V 6 bases and J 10 bases, with 10 bases left between them. The germline V gene has CDR1 MNHEY and CDR2 SVGAGI. The CDR3 consists of 11 residues. Here the CDR3 reads CASSSLGEQFF. The CDR3 coding sequence is TGTGCCAGCAGCTCCCTTGGCGAGCAGTTCTTC.

This clonotype has a handful of counts. The V and J genes are TRBV27 and TRBJ2-1; D possibly corresponds to TRBD2 (6 bases). CDR3 length: 17 residues. Deletions cut 5 bases from V and 2 bases from J, with 19 bases between. Germline V lookup: CDR1 MNHEY, CDR2 SMNVEV (reference sequence). CDR3 bases: TGTGCCAGCAGTCGCTCCCTCGAGGACTATCCCTACAATGAGCAGTTCTTC. Protein sequence: CASSRSLEDYPYNEQFF.

This clonotype was found many times. The J gene is TRBJ1-2, the V gene TRBV4-3; D uncertain. This CDR3 region has 13 residues. Germline V gene lookup returns CDR1 LGHNA and CDR2 YSLEER. Trimming cost V 0 bases and J 4 bases, with 6 bases left between them. CDR3 nucleotides: TGCGCCAGCAGCCAAGAATTAACCTATGGCTACACCTTC. As protein: CASSQELTYGYTF.

This sequence joins TRBV28 and TRBJ2-3; no reliable D call. Germline V gives CDR1 MDHEN, CDR2 SYDVKM. V lost 2 bases and J lost 2, with 8 bases in between. This CDR3 comprises 14 residues. CDR3 loop: CASSLQRHTDTQYF. The CDR3 nucleotides read TGTGCCAGCAGTTTACAGCGCCACACAGATACGCAGTATTTT.

This chain joins TRBV6-5 and TRBJ1-4; TRBD1 might be the D (6 bases). V was pared by 6 bases and J by 8 bases, with 19 bases between. The CDR3 consists of 15 residues. The germline gives CDR1 MNHEY, CDR2 SVGAGI. The CDR3 spells CASSSGGAMAEKLFF. In DNA form, the CDR3 reads TGTGCCAGCAGCTCCGGGGGCGCGATGGCGGAAAAACTGTTTTTT.

This clonotype was counted ten times or more. V usage is TRBV5-1 and J usage is TRBJ1-2; 9 bases match TRBD1. Germline loops: CDR1 SGHRS, CDR2 YFSETQ. The V and J ends lost 4 bases and 4 bases, in that order; junction bases with no gene match: 5. The CDR3 has 14 residues. The CDR3 loop reads CASSPGQGSYGYTF. CDR3 nucleotide sequence: TGCGCCAGCAGCCCTGGACAGGGGAGCTATGGCTACACCTTC.

This clonotype was recorded many times. The chain carries TRBV29-1 and TRBJ2-2; 7 bases match TRBD1. Germline lookup yields CDR1 SQVTM and CDR2 ANQGSEA. With V trimmed by 6 bases and J by 0 bases, 4 bases remained unmatched. CDR3 length: 14 residues. In nucleotides, the CDR3 is TGCAGCGTCGCCGGGACAGCGAACACCGGGGAGCTGTTTTTT. Its protein is CSVAGTANTGELFF.

This clonotype was seen only a few times. CDR3 nucleotide sequence: TGTGCCAGCACAACACCCAGGGGCAACTACTACGAGCAGTACTTC. Amino acid sequence: CASTTPRGNYYEQYF. The chain carries TRBV28 and TRBJ2-7; maybe TRBD1 (6 bases). The CDR3 length is 15 residues. Germline V lookup: CDR1 MDHEN, CDR2 SYDVKM. The germline V and J ends were trimmed by 7 bases and 3 bases, with 19 bases remaining between them.

The rearrangement links TRBV7-3 to TRBJ2-3; 15 bases align to TRBD2. After removal of 6 bases from V and 0 bases from J, the junction contained 7 bases not matched to a gene. Germline V lookup: CDR1 SGHTA, CDR2 FQGTGA. The CDR3 totals 18 residues. CDR3 in DNA: TGTGCCAGCAGTTCCTCCGGGACTAGCGGGGGGAGCACAGATACGCAGTATTTT. Amino acid sequence: CASSSSGTSGGSTDTQYF.

The chain couples TRBV6-5 to TRBJ2-7; D is unresolved. Trimming left V 2 bases short and J 3 bases short, with 8 bases between. This CDR3 is 13 amino acids long. Germline CDR1 reads MNHEY; CDR2 reads SVGAGI. The CDR3 region is CASSYRDFYEQYF. DNA for the CDR3: TGTGCCAGCAGTTACCGAGATTTCTACGAGCAGTACTTC.

This clonotype has only a few counts. The V and J genes are TRBV5-1 and TRBJ2-3; 14 nucleotides agree with TRBD2. Per germline, CDR1 SGHRS and CDR2 YFSETQ. V lost 3 bases, J lost 4 bases, and 7 bases stayed unmatched. This CDR3 is 17 amino acids long. The CDR3 bases are TGCGCCAGCAGCTCCCCGACTAGCGGGGGGGCCTCAGATACGCAGTATTTT. Its translation: CASSSPTSGGASDTQYF.

There are many counts of this clonotype. J is TRBJ2-7 and V is TRBV11-1; TRBD2 aligns across 13 bases. Germline V gene sequence: CDR1 SGHAT, CDR2 FQDESV (reference sequence). This CDR3 is 15 amino acids long. J gave up 4 bases and V 5 bases, and 5 bases lay outside the gene matches. The CDR3 here is CASSQTSGRSYEQYF. CDR3 nucleotide sequence: TGTGCCAGCAGCCAGACTAGCGGGAGGTCATACGAGCAGTACTTC.

A few counts support this clonotype. The genes are TRBV5-6 and TRBJ1-2; the D is unclear. The germline V and J ends were trimmed by 4 bases and 8 bases, with 18 bases remaining between them. In germline, CDR1 is SGHDT, CDR2 YYEEEE. The CDR3 loop spans 14 amino acids. The CDR3 is CASSLRIDYRGYTF. DNA of the CDR3: TGTGCCAGCAGCCTGAGGATAGATTATCGGGGCTACACCTTC. Full variable domain (outside the CDR3, taken from reference TRBV5-6 and TRBJ1-2): DAGVTQSPTHLIKTRGQQVTLRCSPKSGHDTVSWYQQALGQGPQFIFQYYEEEERQRGNFPDRFSGHQFPNYSSELNVNALLLGDSALYLCASSLRIDYRGYTFGSGTRLTVV.

This clonotype was observed at least ten times. The chain carries TRBV6-1 and TRBJ2-7, with 9 bases aligning to TRBD1. The CDR3 loop spans 14 amino acids. After removal of 3 bases from V and 3 bases from J, the junction contained 3 bases not matched to a gene. Germline CDR1 MNHNS, CDR2 SASEGT. CDR3 protein: CASSDRDRDYEQYF. Written as DNA, the CDR3 is TGTGCCAGCAGTGATAGGGACAGGGACTACGAGCAGTACTTC.

The chain uses TRBV5-1 and TRBJ2-3, with 12 positions matching TRBD2. CDR3 length equals 16 residues. Looked up from germline, CDR1 is SGHRS and CDR2 is YFSETQ. Unmatched junction bases numbered 5, after V lost 4 bases and J lost 2 bases. The CDR3 sequence: CASSSLAGGATDTQYF. The CDR3 coding sequence is TGCGCCAGCAGCAGCCTAGCGGGAGGGGCCACAGATACGCAGTATTTT.

J is TRBJ2-1 and V is TRBV5-6; 8 bases map to TRBD2. This CDR3 has 17 amino acids. V gave up 6 bases and J gave up 1 base; unmatched junction bases: 12. CDR1 SGHDT and CDR2 YYEEEE come from the germline V gene. The DNA for the CDR3 is TGTGCCAGCACCTCTTACAGCGGGGGTCTTTCCTACAATGAGCAGTTCTTC. This codes for CASTSYSGGLSYNEQFF.

The rearrangement links TRBV7-2 to TRBJ2-3; 8 bases agree with TRBD2. From germline, CDR1 is SGHTA and CDR2 FQGNSA. Losses at the gene ends were 5 bases for V and 3 bases for J; bases not matched to a gene: 10. There are 16 residues in the CDR3. CDR3 DNA: TGTGCCAGCAGCCCTAGACGGGGGGGCGGGACAGATACGCAGTATTTT. Translation gives CASSPRRGGGTDTQYF.

The chain is built from TRBV15 and TRBJ1-5; 7 bases match TRBD1. Looked up from germline, CDR1 is LNHNV and CDR2 is YYDKDF (reference sequence). V was pared by 5 bases and J by 0 bases, with 7 bases of the junction left unmatched. The CDR3 has 16 residues. The CDR3 loop reads CATSFSGQYSNQPQHF. The CDR3 coding sequence is TGTGCCACCAGCTTTTCGGGACAGTATAGCAATCAGCCCCAGCATTTT.

This clonotype was seen repeatedly, ten times or more. This chain links TRBV7-9 with TRBJ2-3; D is ambiguous. V was cut by 1 base and J by 0 bases, with 11 bases left in between. CDR3 length equals 16 residues. The germline gives CDR1 SEHNR, CDR2 FQNEAQ (reference sequence). The CDR3 sequence is CASSLVALGSTDTQYF. The CDR3 DNA follows: TGTGCCAGCAGCTTAGTGGCCCTGGGCAGCACAGATACGCAGTATTTT. Supplemented by reference TRBV7-9 and TRBJ2-3, the full variable domain reads DTGVSQNPRHKITKRGQNVTFRCDPISEHNRLYWYRQTLGQGPEFLTYFQNEAQLEKSRLLSDRFSAERPKGSFSTLEIQRTEQGDSAMYLCASSLVALGSTDTQYFGPGTRLTVL.

This clonotype was counted many times. The chain has TRBV29-1 and TRBJ2-7; D is possibly TRBD2 (5 bases). CDR3 length equals 11 residues. Between the trimmed V and J ends, which lost 3 bases and 9 bases, there was a span of 12 bases. Germline values: CDR1 SQVTM, CDR2 ANQGSEA. The CDR3 nucleotides read TGCAGCGTTGAGCCCCCGAGCGGGCAGTACTTC. It codes for CSVEPPSGQYF.

This clonotype was detected ten times or more. The chain joins TRBV10-3 to TRBJ2-3; D not resolved. Germline V gives CDR1 ENHRY, CDR2 SYGVKD. This CDR3 region has 13 residues. The V and J ends lost 4 bases and 0 bases respectively, with 5 bases between them. The CDR3 nucleotides are TGTGCCATCAGTGCGCTAAGCACAGATACGCAGTATTTT. This encodes CAISALSTDTQYF.

The chain couples TRBV2 to TRBJ1-4; 8 nucleotides agree with TRBD1. This CDR3 is built from 13 residues. The germline gives CDR1 SNHLY, CDR2 FYNNEI. The V segment lost 6 bases and the J segment 6 bases; nucleotides outside the gene matches: 3. DNA for the CDR3: TGTGCCAGCAGGACAGGGGAACATGAAAAACTGTTTTTT. It codes for CASRTGEHEKLFF. Full variable domain (remainder filled in from reference TRBV2 and TRBJ1-4): EPEVTQTPSHQVTQMGQEVILRCVPISNHLYFYWYRQILGQKVEFLVSFYNNEISEKSEIFDDQFSVERPDGSNFTLKIRSTKLEDSAMYFCASRTGEHEKLFFGSGTQLSVL.